Listed below are T cell receptor beta chains from one sample, sequenced in a study of cytomegalovirus exposure and HLA in healthy donors. Repertoires were generated with immunoSEQ multiplex PCR, while TCRdb's copy carries only in-frame clones and drops some. The sample carries a few hundred thousand clones, nearly 90% recorded once. The sample comprised PBMCs. These receptors all stem from a woman under 30 in good health and CMV-seronegative. Each CDR3 is given with its conserved first and last residue. Each record gives: D gene, clone size, J gene, V gene, CDR3 DNA, CDR3 protein. The D gene is left open where the match is weak. The size entry is marked missing in some rows and otherwise reads once, few, many or a size class.

D gene: TRBD2; clone size: NA; J gene: TRBJ2-1; V gene: TRBV10-3; CDR3 DNA: TGTGCCATCCAAGGGACTAGCGGGGAGCAGTTCTTC; CDR3 protein: CAIQGTSGEQFF
D gene: NA; clone size: NA; J gene: TRBJ1-5; V gene: TRBV5-5; CDR3 DNA: TGTGCCAGCAGCCCCAGGTTGGCAGAGAATCAGCCCCAGCATTTT; CDR3 protein: CASSPRLAENQPQHF
D gene: NA; clone size: NA; J gene: TRBJ2-2; V gene: TRBV7-4; CDR3 DNA: TGTGCCAGCAGCTTGAACAGTCCGACCCCGAACACCGGGGAGCTGTTTTTT; CDR3 protein: CASSLNSPTPNTGELFF
D gene: TRBD1; clone size: once; J gene: TRBJ1-1; V gene: TRBV7-9; CDR3 DNA: TGTGCCAGCAGCTTACAGGGGGTGGCTTTCTTT; CDR3 protein: CASSLQGVAFF
D gene: TRBD1; clone size: NA; J gene: TRBJ2-7; V gene: TRBV6-1; CDR3 DNA: TGTGCCAGCAGGACGGACAGGGTGTCCGAGCAGTACTTC; CDR3 protein: CASRTDRVSEQYF
D gene: TRBD1; clone size: NA; J gene: TRBJ1-5; V gene: TRBV6-1; CDR3 DNA: TGTGCCAGCAGTGGGCTGGACAGGGGGAGCAATCAGCCCCAGCATTTT; CDR3 protein: CASSGLDRGSNQPQHF
D gene: NA; clone size: NA; J gene: TRBJ1-3; V gene: TRBV4-3; CDR3 DNA: TGCGCCAGCAGCCAAGATACGAGGGAAGGAAACACCATATATTTT; CDR3 protein: CASSQDTREGNTIYF
D gene: TRBD1; clone size: NA; J gene: TRBJ2-7; V gene: TRBV7-8; CDR3 DNA: TGTGCCAGCAGCGGCTCCGGGACAGTCTACGAGCAGTACTTC; CDR3 protein: CASSGSGTVYEQYF
D gene: TRBD2; clone size: NA; J gene: TRBJ2-5; V gene: TRBV15; CDR3 DNA: TGTGCCACCAGCAGAGCGGGGGGGCCTTTAGAGACCCAGTACTTC; CDR3 protein: CATSRAGGPLETQYF
D gene: NA; clone size: NA; J gene: TRBJ2-3; V gene: TRBV5-1; CDR3 DNA: TGCGCCAGCAGCTTGGCGTCACTAAGCACAGATACGCAGTATTTT; CDR3 protein: CASSLASLSTDTQYF
D gene: NA; clone size: NA; J gene: TRBJ2-3; V gene: TRBV10-2; CDR3 DNA: TGCGCCAGCAGTACAGGAGGCACAGATACGCAGTATTTT; CDR3 protein: CASSTGGTDTQYF
D gene: NA; clone size: NA; J gene: TRBJ1-5; V gene: TRBV27; CDR3 DNA: TGTGCCAGCAGTTTATGGGGACAAGACAATCAGCCCCAGCATTTT; CDR3 protein: CASSLWGQDNQPQHF
D gene: TRBD1; clone size: NA; J gene: TRBJ1-3; V gene: TRBV2; CDR3 DNA: TGTGCCAGCAGAACTACAGGGGAATCTGGAAACACCATATATTTT; CDR3 protein: CASRTTGESGNTIYF
D gene: TRBD1; clone size: NA; J gene: TRBJ1-2; V gene: TRBV5-4; CDR3 DNA: TGTGCCAGCAGCTTGGAGGGGGCAGGCTATGGCTACACCTTC; CDR3 protein: CASSLEGAGYGYTF
D gene: NA; clone size: NA; J gene: TRBJ1-2; V gene: TRBV6-5; CDR3 DNA: TGTGCCAGCAGTGACCCGGAGGGCTACACCTTC; CDR3 protein: CASSDPEGYTF
D gene: TRBD1; clone size: NA; J gene: TRBJ2-1; V gene: TRBV5-4; CDR3 DNA: TGTGCCAGCAGCGGGGGAGGGACAGGGTCCTACAATGAGCAGTTCTTC; CDR3 protein: CASSGGGTGSYNEQFF
D gene: NA; clone size: NA; J gene: TRBJ2-3; V gene: TRBV7-3; CDR3 DNA: TGTGCCAGCAGTCATAGCGGATCTAGCACAGATACGCAGTATTTT; CDR3 protein: CASSHSGSSTDTQYF
D gene: TRBD1; clone size: NA; J gene: TRBJ2-3; V gene: TRBV27; CDR3 DNA: TGTGCCAGCGAGGAACAGGGGAACACAGATACGCAGTATTTT; CDR3 protein: CASEEQGNTDTQYF
D gene: NA; clone size: NA; J gene: TRBJ1-2; V gene: TRBV5-4; CDR3 DNA: TGTGCCAGCAGCCGGGGAGGGATAGTTTTTATCCCGAACTATGGCTACACCTTC; CDR3 protein: CASSRGGIVFIPNYGYTF
D gene: NA; clone size: NA; J gene: TRBJ2-2; V gene: TRBV5-6; CDR3 DNA: TGTGCCAGCAGCCTTCCCACTCACTACGGCGGGGAGCTGTTTTTT; CDR3 protein: CASSLPTHYGGELFF
D gene: NA; clone size: NA; J gene: TRBJ2-1; V gene: TRBV7-9; CDR3 DNA: TGTGCCAGCAGCCCCCGGGACATTAGTGGTAGGCAGTTCTTC; CDR3 protein: CASSPRDISGRQFF
D gene: TRBD1; clone size: NA; J gene: TRBJ1-5; V gene: TRBV10-3; CDR3 DNA: TGTGCCATCAGTGAGCACGGACAGGGGACCAATCAGCCCCAGCATTTT; CDR3 protein: CAISEHGQGTNQPQHF
D gene: TRBD1; clone size: once; J gene: TRBJ1-1; V gene: TRBV19; CDR3 DNA: TGTGCCAGTAGTGACGACAGGGGCGCGAACACTGAAGCTTTCTTT; CDR3 protein: CASSDDRGANTEAFF